The present T cell receptor beta chain was sequenced within a study of T cell repertoires in cytomegalovirus infection. Study-wide context: From public TCR beta signatures came an indication of both CMV infection and matching HLA type.

The CDR3 covers 14 residues. Trimming removed 3 bases at V and 0 bases at J, with 9 bases between. TCRdb independently ran MiXCR on the reads; one entry per CDR3 protein. The sample lists about 63,000 distinct CDR3 sequences, around 21% occurring once. Concerning this clonotype: Its target is unknown.

The sequence came from a human donor in good health (CMV status not recorded). Some clones in this sample may be carry-over from other donors' samples. V usage is TRBV12-3 or TRBV12-4 and J usage is TRBJ2-7; no firm D call. The source was CD8+ T cells from cultured PBMCs, collected from culture after CMV antigen stimulation. In nucleotides, the CDR3 is TGTGCCAGCAGTTTCACAGACGCCTCCTACGAGCAGTACTTC. The encoded protein is CASSFTDASYEQYF.